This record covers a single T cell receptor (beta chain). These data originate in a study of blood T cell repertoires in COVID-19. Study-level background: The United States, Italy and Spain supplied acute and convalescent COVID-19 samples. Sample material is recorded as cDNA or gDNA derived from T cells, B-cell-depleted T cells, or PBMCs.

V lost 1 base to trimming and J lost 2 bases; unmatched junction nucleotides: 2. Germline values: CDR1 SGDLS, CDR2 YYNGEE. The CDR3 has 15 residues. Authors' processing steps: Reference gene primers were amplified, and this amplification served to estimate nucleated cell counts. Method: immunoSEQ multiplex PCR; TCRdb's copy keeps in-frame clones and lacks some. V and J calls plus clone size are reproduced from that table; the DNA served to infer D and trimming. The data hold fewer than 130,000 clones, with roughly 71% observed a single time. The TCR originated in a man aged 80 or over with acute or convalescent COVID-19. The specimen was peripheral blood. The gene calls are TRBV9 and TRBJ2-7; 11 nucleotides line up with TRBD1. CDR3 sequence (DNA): TGTGCCAGCAGCGTAATGGACAGGGGGCCCTACGAGCAGTACTTC. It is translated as CASSVMDRGPYEQYF.